The 9 T cell receptor beta chains reported below all come from one sample, sequenced in a study of metastatic and nonmetastatic thyroid tumors. TCRdb re-processed the PCR reads through MiXCR. The repertoire holds tens of thousands of clones, under 25% seen once, with roughly 13% in the top ten. Not a single patient had been given any form of treatment at any point before undergoing thyroid surgery. Sequencing was done on a sample of blood. These receptors came from a male donor with papillary thyroid cancer or a benign thyroid nodule (not recorded which). Some clones in this sample may be carry-over from other donors' samples.

This clone was detected ten times or more. This chain joins TRBV6-1 and TRBJ2-7, with D possibly being TRBD2 (5 bases). V lost 10 bases and J lost 0, with 16 bases in between. Germline V gene data show CDR1 as MNHNS and CDR2 as SASEGT. The CDR3 extends over 14 amino acids. The CDR3 DNA reads as TGTGCCACCAAGACCGGGGTTCACTCCTACGAGCAGTACTTC. This codes for CATKTGVHSYEQYF.

The DNA for the CDR3 is TGCAGTGCCCGAGACGGTTATGGCTACACCTTC. Translated, it gives CSARDGYGYTF. The V call is TRBV20-1, the J call TRBJ1-2; D remains unclear. Looked up from germline, CDR1 is DFQATT and CDR2 is SNEGSKA (reference sequence). The CDR3 has 11 residues. V was shortened by 6 bases and J by 5 bases, with 10 bases between the two germline ends.

This clone rates as medium-sized. J is TRBJ2-5 and V is TRBV12-3 or TRBV12-4; D possibly matches TRBD1 or TRBD2 (5 bases each). CDR3 length equals 13 residues. The germline V and J ends were trimmed by 6 bases and 4 bases, with 12 bases remaining between them. The CDR3 loop reads CASRWGRRETQYF. The CDR3 bases are TGTGCCAGCAGATGGGGACGTCGAGAGACCCAGTACTTC.

This clone was found many times. V and J are TRBV10-2 and TRBJ1-2; D unclear. V shed 0 bases and J shed 4 bases, with 12 bases lying between them. The CDR3 is 15 residues long. Germline V CDR1 and CDR2: WSHSY, SAAADI. Here the CDR3 reads CASSESFSGLYGYTF. As DNA, the CDR3 is TGCGCCAGCAGTGAGTCTTTTTCAGGTCTCTATGGCTACACCTTC.

The rearrangement joins TRBV19 to TRBJ2-1; the match to TRBD2 covers 13 bases. Trimming removed 4 bases from V and 5 bases from J; junction bases left unmatched: 2. The length of the CDR3 is 15 residues. The V gene's germline CDR1 is LNHDA and CDR2 SQIVND (reference sequence). The CDR3 loop is CASSRLAGGDNEQFF. The CDR3 DNA reads as TGTGCCAGTAGTAGACTAGCGGGAGGAGACAATGAGCAGTTCTTC.

This clone has ten or more counts. This chain uses TRBV6-4 with TRBJ2-1; 8 nucleotides line up with TRBD2. The CDR3 is 15 residues long. V shed 3 bases, J shed 6 bases, and the junction held 7 bases outside the gene matches. CDR1 is MRHNA, CDR2 SNTAGT, per germline. The CDR3 nucleotides are TGTGCCAGCAGTGATACAGCGGGAGAGGGCAATGAGCAGTTCTTC. It codes for CASSDTAGEGNEQFF.

This clone ranks as medium-sized (0.01 to 0.1%). An end of the junction does not agree with germline; a read error may underlie this. The J gene is TRBJ1-3, the V gene TRBV28; 9 positions agree with TRBD1. This CDR3 is 12 amino acids long. In germline, CDR1 is MDHEN, CDR2 SYDVKM. The CDR3 nucleotides read TGTGCCAGCAGTCCGTACCGACAGGGGGGAAGTTTT. This codes for CASSPYRQGGSF.

This clone qualifies as medium-sized (0.01 to 0.1%). The V gene is TRBV28, the J gene TRBJ1-6, with a weak D call TRBD1 (5 bases). Deletions cut 5 bases from V and 0 bases from J, with 17 bases between. Per germline, CDR1 MDHEN and CDR2 SYDVKM. This CDR3 is 18 amino acids long. The CDR3 bases are TGTGCCAGCAGTCCACCTCCGACAGCCAGCTCCTATAATTCACCCCTCCACTTT. As protein: CASSPPPTASSYNSPLHF.

At least ten counts were recorded for this clone. The genes are TRBV9 and TRBJ2-1; 12 nucleotides align to TRBD2. Germline trimming cut 2 bases from V and 1 base from J; bases unmatched to any gene: 7. The germline V gene encodes CDR1 SGDLS and CDR2 YYNGEE. The CDR3 runs 18 residues. This CDR3 is CASSVRTSGMLSYNEQFF. CDR3 DNA sequence: TGTGCCAGCAGCGTCCGGACTAGCGGGATGCTGTCCTACAATGAGCAGTTCTTC.